A single TCR beta chain is shown here with its context. Antigen specificity is unknown. The sample is drawn from a study of a mutant IDH1 vaccine in newly diagnosed glioma. Looking at the study overall: First vaccine doses came 4-6 weeks after radiotherapy alone, or with temozolomide cycles. Patients under treatment included approximately 60% males and approximately 40% females and had a mean age of around 37 years. At week 47 came visit V13, while visit V12 had come at week 35.

Time point reported: week 35, safety follow-up. Vaccination used 300 ug of mutant IDH1 20-mer peptide per dose, with topical imiquimod. Germline V gene data show CDR1 as MDHEN and CDR2 as SYDVKM. The CDR3 is 10 residues long. Trimming cost V 4 bases and J 6 bases, with 3 bases left between them. TCRdb's copy holds only in-frame clones and misses some; the assay was immunoSEQ multiplex PCR. In the table there are fewer than 30,000 clones, less than 85% of which are singletons. The clonotype originates from a man younger than 40 with glioma. The chain is built from TRBV28 and TRBJ1-1; D unclear. This specimen was PBMCs, taken from a glioma patient whose treatment included an IDH1 peptide vaccine. The CDR3 nucleotides are TGTGCCAGCAGTTCGTCTGAAGCTTTCTTT. As protein: CASSSSEAFF. The variable domain in full, completed from reference TRBV28 and TRBJ1-1, reads DVKVTQSSRYLVKRTGEKVFLECVQDMDHENMFWYRQDPGLGLRLIYFSYDVKMKEKGDIPEGYSVSREKKERFSLILESASTNQTSMYLCASSSSEAFFGQGTRLTVV.